Each of the 6 T cell receptor beta chains below was sequenced from the same sample in a study of Ad26.COV2.S vaccination and SARS-CoV-2 variants. The repertoire was sequenced with immunoSEQ multiplex PCR; TCRdb's copy has only in-frame clones and lacks some. The table includes roughly 400,000 clones, around 91% detected once. Treatment given: around 19 received Ad26.COV2.S at low or high dose, single or two shots; 5 received placebo; per-sample allocation not given. Samples were taken on day 63 after the first vaccine or placebo injection. Sequencing was performed on peripheral blood, taken in a trial of Ad26.COV2.S vaccine versus placebo. The receptors shown here come from a person aged 18-65 years who received the Ad26.COV2.S COVID-19 vaccine or a placebo.

This clone was seen a single time. The chain recombines TRBV11-2 with TRBJ2-1; perhaps D is TRBD1 or TRBD2 (6 bases each). CDR1 SGHAT and CDR2 FQNNGV come from the germline V gene. Trimming took 4 bases from V and 4 from J, leaving 20 bases between them. The CDR3 is 17 residues long. CDR3: CASSSGAGRYIYNEQFF. CDR3 nucleotide sequence: TGTGCCAGCAGCTCGGGGGCAGGGCGATATATTTACAATGAGCAGTTCTTC.

The chain links TRBV6-1 to TRBJ2-3; D is unresolved. V was clipped by 3 bases and J by 3 bases, with 13 bases between them. This CDR3 has 15 residues. The germline V gene has CDR1 MNHNS and CDR2 SASEGT. The CDR3 DNA follows: TGTGCCAGCAGTGATGGGCACTACCTGACAGATACGCAGTATTTT. This gives the protein CASSDGHYLTDTQYF.

V and J are TRBV2 and TRBJ2-3; TRBD1 might be the D (6 bases). Looked up from germline, CDR1 is SNHLY and CDR2 is FYNNEI. This CDR3 is 15 amino acids long. Trimming stripped 6 bases from V and 1 base from J, with 14 bases between. The CDR3, as DNA: TGTGCCAGCAGCCCGGGACATCCCCGCACAGATACGCAGTATTTT. Translation gives CASSPGHPRTDTQYF.

The chain joins TRBV27 to TRBJ1-4; no reliable D call. The CDR3 totals 15 residues. Trimming removed 8 bases at V and 0 bases at J, with 13 bases between. The germline V gene encodes CDR1 MNHEY and CDR2 SMNVEV (reference sequence). Here the CDR3 DNA reads TGTGCCAGCTCCCCATACAGATCAACTAATGAAAAACTGTTTTTT. Amino acid sequence: CASSPYRSTNEKLFF.

The genes are TRBV5-1 and TRBJ2-2; D not resolved. The CDR3 runs to 15 residues. V lost 0 bases and J lost 6, with 12 bases in between. Germline V gene sequence: CDR1 SGHRS, CDR2 YFSETQ. CDR3 coding DNA: TGCGCCAGCAGCTTGGATCGGGTTGGGGCCGGGGAGCTGTTTTTT. Translation: CASSLDRVGAGELFF. Variable domain in full (rest from reference TRBV5-1 and TRBJ2-2): KAGVTQTPRYLIKTRGQQVTLSCSPISGHRSVSWYQQTPGQGLQFLFEYFSETQRNKGNFPGRFSGRQFSNSRSEMNVSTLELGDSALYLCASSLDRVGAGELFFGEGSRLTVL.

This rearrangement joins TRBV11-2 to TRBJ2-3; D is possibly TRBD1 or TRBD2 (5 bases each). Trimming stripped 0 bases from V and 0 bases from J, with 10 bases between. Germline CDR1 is SGHAT and CDR2 is FQNNGV. This CDR3 has 16 residues. CDR3 residues: CASSLEGRRSTDTQYF. DNA of the CDR3: TGTGCCAGCAGCTTAGAGGGACGGCGTAGCACAGATACGCAGTATTTT. The full variable domain, its missing parts supplied by reference TRBV11-2 and TRBJ2-3, is EAGVAQSPRYKIIEKRQSVAFWCNPISGHATLYWYQQILGQGPKLLIQFQNNGVVDDSQLPKDRFSAERLKGVDSTLKIQPAKLEDSAVYLCASSLEGRRSTDTQYFGPGTRLTVL.